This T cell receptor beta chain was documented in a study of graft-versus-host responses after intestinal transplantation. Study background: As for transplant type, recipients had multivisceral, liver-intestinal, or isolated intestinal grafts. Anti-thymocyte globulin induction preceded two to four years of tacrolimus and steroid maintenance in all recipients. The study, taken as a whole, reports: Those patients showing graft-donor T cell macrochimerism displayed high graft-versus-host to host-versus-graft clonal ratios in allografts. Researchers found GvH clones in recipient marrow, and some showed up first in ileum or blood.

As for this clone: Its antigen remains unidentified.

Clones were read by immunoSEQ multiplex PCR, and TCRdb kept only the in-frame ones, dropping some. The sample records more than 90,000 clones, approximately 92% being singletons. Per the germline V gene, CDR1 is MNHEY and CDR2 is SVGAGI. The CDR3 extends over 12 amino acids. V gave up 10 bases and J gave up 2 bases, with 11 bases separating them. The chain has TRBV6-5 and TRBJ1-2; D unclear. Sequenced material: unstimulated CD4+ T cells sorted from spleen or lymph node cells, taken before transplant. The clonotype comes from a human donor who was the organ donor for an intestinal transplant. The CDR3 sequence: CATTIRNYGYTF. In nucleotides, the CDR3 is TGTGCCACCACCATACGCAACTATGGCTACACCTTC.